The 14 T cell receptor beta chains presented below share a single source sample, sequenced in a study of cytomegalovirus exposure and HLA in healthy donors. PCR was performed using 60 Vbeta and 13 Jbeta primers. The method was immunoSEQ multiplex PCR; TCRdb's version includes in-frame clones alone and lacks a portion of them. This table holds about 120,000 clones, 80% found once. The sample consisted of PBMCs. The receptors derive from a man aged 30 to 45 in good health and CMV-seronegative.

With regard to this clone: The junction departs from germline at one end; a sequencing error may be responsible. This CDR3 reads CAGREGASAEQYF. CDR3 DNA sequence: TGTGCCGGGAGAGAAGGGGCTAGCGCCGAGCAGTACTTC. The chain is built from TRBV30 and TRBJ2-7; TRBD2 might be the D (6 bases). Germline V gene sequence: CDR1 GTSNPN, CDR2 SVGIG (reference sequence). The CDR3 covers 13 residues.

The chain couples TRBV5-6 to TRBJ2-7; maybe TRBD2 (5 bases). The CDR3 extends over 14 amino acids. Germline CDR1 SGHDT, CDR2 YYEEEE. The V and J ends lost 5 bases and 4 bases respectively, with 16 bases between them. The CDR3 is CASRPSGSRYEQYF. The CDR3 DNA reads as TGTGCCAGCAGACCCTCGGGAAGCAGGTACGAGCAGTACTTC.

The rearrangement links TRBV28 to TRBJ1-5; D unclear. V was pared by 5 bases and J by 15 bases, with 29 bases between. Germline CDR1 MDHEN, CDR2 SYDVKM. This CDR3 has 16 residues. The DNA for the CDR3 is TGTGCCAGCAGTCAGTCACTGGCTACAACGACAATAATTGGGCATTTT. Amino acid sequence: CASSQSLATTTIIGHF.

The sample holds a few counts of this clone. The J gene is TRBJ1-5, the V gene TRBV27; D possibly corresponds to TRBD1 (5 bases). This CDR3 contains 15 residues. V was clipped by 4 bases and J by 0 bases, with 10 bases between them. CDR1 and CDR2 (germline): MNHEY, SMNVEV (reference sequence). The CDR3 sequence: CASSSQGGSNQPQHF. As DNA, the CDR3 is TGTGCCAGCAGTTCGCAGGGAGGTAGCAATCAGCCCCAGCATTTT.

V gene TRBV28 combines with J gene TRBJ2-7; 7 nucleotides agree with TRBD2. Trimming took 3 bases from V and 0 from J; bases not matched to a gene: 2. This CDR3 has 14 amino acids. Germline values: CDR1 MDHEN, CDR2 SYDVKM. The DNA of the CDR3 is TGTGCCAGCAGTTTCAGCGGGGCCTCCTACGAGCAGTACTTC. Translation gives CASSFSGASYEQYF.

The chain recombines TRBV14 with TRBJ2-1, with TRBD2 matching 8 bases. In germline, CDR1 is SGHDN, CDR2 FVKESK. The J segment lost 7 bases and the V segment lost 0 bases, leaving 5 bases of the junction unmatched. This CDR3 is built from 15 residues. The CDR3 protein is CASSQDSASGNEQFF. The CDR3 DNA sequence: TGTGCCAGCAGCCAAGATTCGGCTAGCGGGAATGAGCAGTTCTTC.

This chain uses TRBV7-9 with TRBJ1-1; D remains unclear. V gave up 5 bases and J gave up 0 bases, with 4 bases separating them. This CDR3 comprises 12 residues. Germline values: CDR1 SEHNR, CDR2 FQNEAQ (reference sequence). The CDR3 coding sequence is TGTGCCAGCAGCGTCATGAACACTGAAGCTTTCTTT. Translated: CASSVMNTEAFF.

The chain is built from TRBV11-2 and TRBJ2-3; 14 nucleotides agree with TRBD2. The V gene end was trimmed by 2 bases and the J gene end by 4 bases; junction bases not matched to a gene: 11. Looked up from germline, CDR1 is SGHAT and CDR2 is FQNNGV. CDR3 length equals 19 residues. In DNA form, the CDR3 reads TGTGCCAGCAGCTTACGAGGACTAGCGGGGGGTTCCCGCGCAGATACGCAGTATTTT. It translates to CASSLRGLAGGSRADTQYF.

CDR3 protein: CASSSNRLDRTDTQYF. CDR3 DNA sequence: TGCGCCAGCAGCTCCAACCGGCTAGACCGCACAGATACGCAGTATTTT. The chain has TRBV5-1 and TRBJ2-3; no clear D. The V gene lost 3 bases and the J gene lost 1 base, with 15 bases spanning the gap. This CDR3 comprises 16 residues. Germline V lookup: CDR1 SGHRS, CDR2 YFSETQ.

J is TRBJ2-7 and V is TRBV19; no reliable D call. V lost 3 bases, J lost 0 bases, and 9 bases lay in between. The CDR3 is 14 residues long. The germline V gene encodes CDR1 LNHDA and CDR2 SQIVND (reference sequence). The CDR3 loop is CASSIVRSSYEQYF. CDR3 DNA sequence: TGTGCCAGTAGTATTGTACGGAGCTCCTACGAGCAGTACTTC.

V is TRBV7-5 and J is TRBJ2-1; the D call in the table, TRBD1, was not verified against the DNA. TRBV7-5 is shown as a pseudogene. The length of the CDR3 is 12 residues. The CDR3 region has the DNA TGTGCCAGAAGCTCTCAGTACAATGAGCAGTTCTTC. This translates into CARSSQYNEQFF.

V gene TRBV11-2 combines with J gene TRBJ1-1; maybe TRBD1 (5 bases). Deletions cut 5 bases from V and 6 bases from J, with 10 bases between. The CDR3 has 12 amino acids. Germline values: CDR1 SGHAT, CDR2 FQNNGV. CDR3 sequence (DNA): TGTGCCAGCAGCCCGGGGGGGGCTGAAGCTTTCTTT. Translating it yields CASSPGGAEAFF.

The table lists this clone with a count of one. This chain joins TRBV2 and TRBJ1-4; D is possibly TRBD1 (6 bases). V lost 1 base, J lost 3 bases, and 12 bases lay in between. Germline lookup yields CDR1 SNHLY and CDR2 FYNNEI. The CDR3 sequence is 16 residues long. CDR3 nucleotides: TGTGCCAGCAGTGAAGGGGGGGGGCCGGCTAATGAAAAACTGTTTTTT. Translating it yields CASSEGGGPANEKLFF.

This chain connects TRBV19 to TRBJ2-2; D ambiguous. The CDR3 runs 15 residues. V shed 2 bases and J shed 1 base, with 8 bases lying between them. Per the germline V gene, CDR1 is LNHDA and CDR2 is SQIVND (reference sequence). As DNA, the CDR3 is TGTGCCAGTAGTATAATCCCAAAGAACACCGGGGAGCTGTTTTTT. As protein: CASSIIPKNTGELFF.